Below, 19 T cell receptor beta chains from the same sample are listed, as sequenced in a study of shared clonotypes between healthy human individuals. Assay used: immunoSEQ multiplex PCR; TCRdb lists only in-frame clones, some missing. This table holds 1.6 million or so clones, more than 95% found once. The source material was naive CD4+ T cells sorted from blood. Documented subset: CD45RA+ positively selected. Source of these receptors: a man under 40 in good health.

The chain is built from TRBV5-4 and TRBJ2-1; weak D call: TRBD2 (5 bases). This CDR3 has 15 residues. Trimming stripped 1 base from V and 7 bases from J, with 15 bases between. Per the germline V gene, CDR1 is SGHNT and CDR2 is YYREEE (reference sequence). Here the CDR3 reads CASSLNQEVTNEQFF. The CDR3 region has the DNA TGTGCCAGCAGCTTGAACCAGGAGGTCACGAATGAGCAGTTCTTC.

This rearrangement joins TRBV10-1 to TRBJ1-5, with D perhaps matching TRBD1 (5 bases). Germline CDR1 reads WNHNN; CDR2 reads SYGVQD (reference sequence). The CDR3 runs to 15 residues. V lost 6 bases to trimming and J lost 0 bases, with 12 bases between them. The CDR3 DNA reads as TGCGCCAGCAGCGCGACAGTCGATAGCAATCAGCCCCAGCATTTT. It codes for CASSATVDSNQPQHF.

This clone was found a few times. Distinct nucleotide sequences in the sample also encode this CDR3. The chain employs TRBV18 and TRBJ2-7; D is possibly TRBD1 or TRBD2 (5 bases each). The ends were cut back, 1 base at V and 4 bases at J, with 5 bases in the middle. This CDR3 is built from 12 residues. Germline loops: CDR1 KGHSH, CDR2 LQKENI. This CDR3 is CASSPRGYEQYF. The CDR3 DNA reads TGTGCCAGCTCACCACGGGGGTACGAGCAGTACTTC.

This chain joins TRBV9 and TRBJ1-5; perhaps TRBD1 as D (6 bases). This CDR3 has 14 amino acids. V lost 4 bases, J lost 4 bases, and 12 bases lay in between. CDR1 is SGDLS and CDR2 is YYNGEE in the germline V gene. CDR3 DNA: TGTGCCAGCAGCAACCGACAGGAGAATCAGCCCCAGCATTTT. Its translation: CASSNRQENQPQHF. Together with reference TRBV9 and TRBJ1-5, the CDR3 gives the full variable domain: DSGVTQTPKHLITATGQRVTLRCSPRSGDLSVYWYQQSLDQGLQFLIQYYNGEERAKGNILERFSAQQFPDLHSELNLSSLELGDSALYFCASSNRQENQPQHFGDGTRLSIL.

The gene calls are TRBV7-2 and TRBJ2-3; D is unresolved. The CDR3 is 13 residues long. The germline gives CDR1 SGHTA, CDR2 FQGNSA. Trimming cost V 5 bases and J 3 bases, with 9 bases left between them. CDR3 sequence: CASSPRLTDTQYF. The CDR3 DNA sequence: TGTGCCAGCAGCCCACGACTGACAGATACGCAGTATTTT. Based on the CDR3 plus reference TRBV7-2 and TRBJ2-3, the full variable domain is GAGVSQSPSNKVTEKGKDVELRCDPISGHTALYWYRQSLGQGLEFLIYFQGNSAPDKSGLPSDRFSAERTGGSVSTLTIQRTQQEDSAVYLCASSPRLTDTQYFGPGTRLTVL.

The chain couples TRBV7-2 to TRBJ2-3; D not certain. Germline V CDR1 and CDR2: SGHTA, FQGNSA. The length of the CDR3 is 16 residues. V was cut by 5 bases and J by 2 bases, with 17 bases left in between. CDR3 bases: TGTGCCAGCAGCCCCTTGCTCTGGGCCTTCACAGATACGCAGTATTTT. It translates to CASSPLLWAFTDTQYF. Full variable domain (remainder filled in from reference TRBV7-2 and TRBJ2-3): GAGVSQSPSNKVTEKGKDVELRCDPISGHTALYWYRQSLGQGLEFLIYFQGNSAPDKSGLPSDRFSAERTGGSVSTLTIQRTQQEDSAVYLCASSPLLWAFTDTQYFGPGTRLTVL.

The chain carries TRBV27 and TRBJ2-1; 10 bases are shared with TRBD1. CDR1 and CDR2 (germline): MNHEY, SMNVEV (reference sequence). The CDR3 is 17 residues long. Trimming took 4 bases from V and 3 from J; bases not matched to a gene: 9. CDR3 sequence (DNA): TGTGCCAGCAGTTCCCGACAGGGGGCGCGGGGCTACAATGAGCAGTTCTTC. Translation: CASSSRQGARGYNEQFF.

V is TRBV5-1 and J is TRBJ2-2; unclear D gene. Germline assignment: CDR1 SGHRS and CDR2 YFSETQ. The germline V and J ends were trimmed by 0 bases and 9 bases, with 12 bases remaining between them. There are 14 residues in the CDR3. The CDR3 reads CASSLATSTWELFF. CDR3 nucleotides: TGCGCCAGCAGCTTGGCCACATCGACCTGGGAGCTGTTTTTT.

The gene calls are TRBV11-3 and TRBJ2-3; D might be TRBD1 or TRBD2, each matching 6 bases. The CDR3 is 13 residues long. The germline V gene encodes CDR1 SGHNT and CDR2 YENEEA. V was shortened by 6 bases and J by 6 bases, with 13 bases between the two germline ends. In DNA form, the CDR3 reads TGTGCCAGCAGTCCCGGGGGCAAGGATACGCAGTATTTT. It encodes CASSPGGKDTQYF.

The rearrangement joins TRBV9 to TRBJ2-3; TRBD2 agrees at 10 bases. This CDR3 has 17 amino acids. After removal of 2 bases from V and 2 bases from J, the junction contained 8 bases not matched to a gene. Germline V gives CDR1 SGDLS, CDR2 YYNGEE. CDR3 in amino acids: CASSVDPSGRATDTQYF. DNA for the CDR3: TGTGCCAGCAGCGTGGACCCGAGCGGGAGGGCCACAGATACGCAGTATTTT.

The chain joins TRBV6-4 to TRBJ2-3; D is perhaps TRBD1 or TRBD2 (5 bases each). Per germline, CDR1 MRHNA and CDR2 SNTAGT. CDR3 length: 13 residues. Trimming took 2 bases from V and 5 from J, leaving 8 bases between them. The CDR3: CASSDGGRDTQYF. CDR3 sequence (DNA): TGTGCCAGCAGTGACGGGGGACGAGATACGCAGTATTTT.

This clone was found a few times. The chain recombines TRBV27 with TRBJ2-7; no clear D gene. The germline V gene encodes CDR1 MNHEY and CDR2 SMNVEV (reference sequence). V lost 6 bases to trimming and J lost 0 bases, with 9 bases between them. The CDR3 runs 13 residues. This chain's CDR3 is CASRSRSSYEQYF. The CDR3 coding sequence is TGTGCCAGCAGGTCGCGGAGCTCCTACGAGCAGTACTTC.

CDR3 residues: CASSSGQGGLGHEQFF. DNA of the CDR3: TGTGCCAGCAGCTCGGGACAGGGTGGATTGGGGCATGAGCAGTTCTTC. This chain joins TRBV7-3 and TRBJ2-1, with 9 bases matching TRBD1. The CDR3 contains 16 residues. V lost 4 bases and J lost 8; bases outside the gene matches: 12. Germline loops: CDR1 SGHTA, CDR2 FQGTGA.

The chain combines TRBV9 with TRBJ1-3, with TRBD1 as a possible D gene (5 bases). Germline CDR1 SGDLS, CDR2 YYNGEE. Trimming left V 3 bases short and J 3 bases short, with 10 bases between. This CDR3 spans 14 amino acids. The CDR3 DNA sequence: TGTGCCAGCAGCGCTTCGGGGCATGGAAACACCATATATTTT. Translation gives CASSASGHGNTIYF.

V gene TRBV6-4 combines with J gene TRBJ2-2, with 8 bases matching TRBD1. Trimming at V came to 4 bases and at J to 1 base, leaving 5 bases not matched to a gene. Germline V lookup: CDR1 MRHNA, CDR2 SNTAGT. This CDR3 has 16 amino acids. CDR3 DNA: TGTGCCAGCAGTGTCGGGACAGGTCTGAACACCGGGGAGCTGTTTTTT. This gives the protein CASSVGTGLNTGELFF.

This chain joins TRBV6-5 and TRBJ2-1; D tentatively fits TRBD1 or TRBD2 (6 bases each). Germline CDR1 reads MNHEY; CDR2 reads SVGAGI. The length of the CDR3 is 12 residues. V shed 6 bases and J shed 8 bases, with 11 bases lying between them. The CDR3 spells CASSSRGHEQFF. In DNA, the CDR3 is TGTGCCAGCAGCTCACGGGGGCATGAGCAGTTCTTC.

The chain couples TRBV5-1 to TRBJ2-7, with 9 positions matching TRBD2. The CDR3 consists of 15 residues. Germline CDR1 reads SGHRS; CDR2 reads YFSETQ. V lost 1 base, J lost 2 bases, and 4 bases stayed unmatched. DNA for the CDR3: TGCGCCAGCAGCTTGTCGGCTAGCGGGACCTACGAGCAGTACTTC. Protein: CASSLSASGTYEQYF.

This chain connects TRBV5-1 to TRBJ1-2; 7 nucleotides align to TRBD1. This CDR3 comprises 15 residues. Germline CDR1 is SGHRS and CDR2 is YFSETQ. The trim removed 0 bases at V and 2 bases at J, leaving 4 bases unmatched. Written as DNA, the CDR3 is TGCGCCAGCAGCTTGGCGGACAGGACCAACTATGGCTACACCTTC. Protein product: CASSLADRTNYGYTF. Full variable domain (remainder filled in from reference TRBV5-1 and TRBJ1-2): KAGVTQTPRYLIKTRGQQVTLSCSPISGHRSVSWYQQTPGQGLQFLFEYFSETQRNKGNFPGRFSGRQFSNSRSEMNVSTLELGDSALYLCASSLADRTNYGYTFGSGTRLTVV.

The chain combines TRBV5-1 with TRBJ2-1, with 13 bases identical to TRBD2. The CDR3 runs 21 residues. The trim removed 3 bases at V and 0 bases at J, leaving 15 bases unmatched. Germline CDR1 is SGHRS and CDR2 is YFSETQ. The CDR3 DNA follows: TGCGCCAGCAGCTCGGGAATGACTAGCGGGAGGCCCCCTCTCTCCTACAATGAGCAGTTCTTC. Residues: CASSSGMTSGRPPLSYNEQFF.